The next 6 T cell receptor beta chains were all read from a single sample in a study of blood T cell repertoires in COVID-19. Generated by immunoSEQ multiplex PCR, the TCRdb table keeps only in-frame clones and is missing some. The data show 250,000 to 350,000 clones, 90% seen once. Specimen: peripheral blood. The receptors come from a woman aged 30 to 39 with COVID-19, enrolled during active disease.

The CDR3 protein is CASSRGDAYEQYF. CDR3 coding DNA: TGTGCCAGCAGTCGCGGGGATGCATACGAGCAGTACTTC. The chain has TRBV12-3 or TRBV12-4 and TRBJ2-7, with a weak D call TRBD2 (6 bases). Trimming removed 5 bases from V and 4 bases from J, with 12 bases in between. The CDR3 consists of 13 residues.

V usage is TRBV7-5 and J usage is TRBJ1-1; the DNA was not used to check the table's D call, TRBD1. TRBV7-5 is termed a pseudogene. This CDR3 has 17 amino acids. CDR3 nucleotide sequence: TGTGTCAGAAGCTTAGGTGGACAGGAAAAGGGGAGCACTGAAGCTTTCTTT. It codes for CVRSLGGQEKGSTEAFF.

This chain links TRBV4-1 with TRBJ2-5; 7 bases line up with TRBD2. V lost 0 bases, J lost 1 base, and 5 bases stayed unmatched. CDR1 and CDR2 (germline): MGHRA, YSYEKL. This CDR3 is built from 16 residues. DNA of the CDR3: TGCGCCAGCAGCCAAGATGGGGACTATTCCCAAGAGACCCAGTACTTC. Translation gives CASSQDGDYSQETQYF.

The chain links TRBV7-9 to TRBJ2-7, with a weak D call TRBD1 (6 bases). Germline V gene lookup returns CDR1 SEHNR and CDR2 FQNEAQ (reference sequence). Trimming removed 0 bases from V and 2 bases from J, with 14 bases in between. This CDR3 is 16 amino acids long. The CDR3 loop is CASSLALTGLTYEQYF. Here the CDR3 DNA reads TGTGCCAGCAGCTTAGCCCTAACAGGGCTTACCTACGAGCAGTACTTC. The variable domain in full, completed from reference TRBV7-9 and TRBJ2-7, reads DTGVSQNPRHKITKRGQNVTFRCDPISEHNRLYWYRQTLGQGPEFLTYFQNEAQLEKSRLLSDRFSAERPKGSFSTLEIQRTEQGDSAMYLCASSLALTGLTYEQYFGPGTRLTVT.

V is TRBV19 and J is TRBJ2-2; a possible D gene is TRBD2 (6 bases). Germline CDR1 LNHDA, CDR2 SQIVND (reference sequence). V was clipped by 6 bases and J by 4 bases, with 12 bases between them. This CDR3 is built from 14 residues. The DNA for the CDR3 is TGTGCCAGTAGGCCGACGGGGGTCACCGGGGAGCTGTTTTTT. Protein product: CASRPTGVTGELFF.

The CDR3 DNA follows: TGTGCCAGCAGCGTTGTGGCGGGACGCTCCGGGGAGCTGTTTTTT. This encodes CASSVVAGRSGELFF. The chain employs TRBV7-3 and TRBJ2-2; D may be TRBD2 (6 bases). The CDR3 contains 15 residues. Germline V gene lookup returns CDR1 SGHTA and CDR2 FQGTGA. Trimming took 5 bases from V and 6 from J, leaving 16 bases between them.